The 22 T cell receptor beta chains presented below share a single source sample, sequenced in a study of cytomegalovirus exposure and HLA in healthy donors. Vbeta (60) and Jbeta (13) primers were used in the PCR. Sequenced by immunoSEQ multiplex PCR; TCRdb stores in-frame clones only, minus some. The sample gives about 160,000 clones, approximately 70% of which show up once; under 5.5% is in the top ten. Sequencing was performed on PBMCs. The receptors were sampled from a man aged 18 to 29 in good health and CMV-seropositive.

The genes are TRBV5-1 and TRBJ2-3; D unclear. Germline CDR1 and CDR2: SGHRS and YFSETQ. Trimming took off 4 bases at V and 4 bases at J, with 10 bases between the two ends. The CDR3 loop spans 13 amino acids. The CDR3 DNA follows: TGCGCCAGCAGCCTTGGCTCCCCAGATACGCAGTATTTT. Translated: CASSLGSPDTQYF.

The chain recombines TRBV6-1 with TRBJ2-2; the match to TRBD2 covers 10 bases. Germline V gives CDR1 MNHNS, CDR2 SASEGT. After removal of 1 base from V and 6 bases from J, the junction contained 8 bases not matched to a gene. The CDR3 runs 17 residues. The CDR3 loop is CASSEVKREGRAGELFF. The DNA for the CDR3 is TGTGCCAGCAGTGAAGTGAAGCGGGAGGGCCGGGCCGGGGAGCTGTTTTTT.

The J gene is TRBJ2-2, the V gene TRBV5-1; D call uncertain. The CDR3 runs to 16 residues. V lost 0 bases to trimming and J lost 6 bases, with 15 bases between them. Germline loops: CDR1 SGHRS, CDR2 YFSETQ. The CDR3 DNA reads TGCGCCAGCAGCTTGGGCATCGGTCAAAACTCCGGGGAGCTGTTTTTT. It yields the protein CASSLGIGQNSGELFF.

The chain links TRBV6-1 to TRBJ1-1; 9 bases fit TRBD1. Germline V gene lookup returns CDR1 MNHNS and CDR2 SASEGT. The trim removed 5 bases at V and 5 bases at J, leaving 9 bases unmatched. The CDR3 totals 15 residues. The CDR3 nucleotides read TGTGCCAGCAGTATACAGGGGGCGCAGGGAACTGAAGCTTTCTTT. It encodes CASSIQGAQGTEAFF.

The rearrangement uses TRBV5-4 and TRBJ1-1; TRBD1 aligns across 8 bases. The CDR3 sequence is 13 residues long. The J segment lost 6 bases and the V segment lost 4 bases, leaving 5 bases of the junction unmatched. Germline lookup yields CDR1 SGHNT and CDR2 YYREEE (reference sequence). CDR3 protein: CASSTQGAPEAFF. The CDR3 DNA reads as TGTGCCAGCAGCACTCAGGGGGCCCCTGAAGCTTTCTTT.

This clone was recorded only once. The rearrangement uses TRBV29-1 and TRBJ1-2; 7 positions match TRBD1. The CDR3 is 12 amino acids. The germline CDR1 and CDR2 sequences are SQVTM and ANQGSEA. V gave up 6 bases and J gave up 3 bases; unmatched junction bases: 4. CDR3 in amino acids: CSVVGTDYGYTF. CDR3 in DNA: TGCAGCGTGGTGGGGACAGACTATGGCTACACCTTC.

This sequence joins TRBV28 and TRBJ1-1, with 10 bases that match TRBD1. Germline CDR1 and CDR2: MDHEN and SYDVKM. With V trimmed by 3 bases and J by 6 bases, 7 bases remained unmatched. The CDR3 loop spans 15 amino acids. This CDR3 is CASSLGTGERSEAFF. CDR3 nucleotide sequence: TGTGCCAGCAGTTTGGGGACAGGGGAACGGTCTGAAGCTTTCTTT. Variable domain in full (rest from reference TRBV28 and TRBJ1-1): DVKVTQSSRYLVKRTGEKVFLECVQDMDHENMFWYRQDPGLGLRLIYFSYDVKMKEKGDIPEGYSVSREKKERFSLILESASTNQTSMYLCASSLGTGERSEAFFGQGTRLTVV.

This clone has a handful of counts. V and J are TRBV11-2 and TRBJ2-5, with a possible D match to TRBD2 (6 bases). Germline CDR1 is SGHAT and CDR2 is FQNNGV. V was shortened by 5 bases and J by 0 bases, with 13 bases between the two germline ends. The CDR3 totals 15 residues. The CDR3 DNA follows: TGTGCCAGCAGCCTATTGCTAGCGTACCAAGAGACCCAGTACTTC. This gives the protein CASSLLLAYQETQYF. Combining the CDR3 with reference TRBV11-2 and TRBJ2-5 gives the whole variable domain EAGVAQSPRYKIIEKRQSVAFWCNPISGHATLYWYQQILGQGPKLLIQFQNNGVVDDSQLPKDRFSAERLKGVDSTLKIQPAKLEDSAVYLCASSLLLAYQETQYFGPGTRLLVL.

The gene calls are TRBV27 and TRBJ1-4, with D unclear. This CDR3 comprises 15 residues. CDR1 MNHEY and CDR2 SMNVEV come from the germline V gene (reference sequence). Trimming removed 0 bases from V and 12 bases from J, with 17 bases in between. CDR3 sequence (DNA): TGTGCCAGCAGTTTATCCGACCCCACGATCGGAGAACTGTTTTTT. This codes for CASSLSDPTIGELFF.

The chain links TRBV25-1 to TRBJ2-2; D may be TRBD1 (6 bases). The CDR3 covers 16 residues. Trimming stripped 4 bases from V and 3 bases from J, with 15 bases between. Germline CDR1 is MGHDK and CDR2 is SYGVNS. The CDR3 DNA follows: TGTGCCAGCAGTGGGAAACAGGGTAAGGACACCGGGGAGCTGTTTTTT. Translation: CASSGKQGKDTGELFF.

V is TRBV6-1 and J is TRBJ1-2, with unresolved D. Trimming stripped 0 bases from V and 4 bases from J, with 15 bases between. This CDR3 region has 16 residues. Germline CDR1 MNHNS, CDR2 SASEGT. The CDR3 DNA is TGTGCCAGCAGTGAAGCGCTCTTAGGAGTTGGCTATGGCTACACCTTC. This translates into CASSEALLGVGYGYTF.

In this sample, this clone turned up a few times. The chain has TRBV5-6 and TRBJ2-1, with a possible D match to TRBD2 (5 bases). The ends were cut back, 2 bases at V and 8 bases at J, with 5 bases in the middle. The CDR3 totals 11 residues. Germline loops: CDR1 SGHDT, CDR2 YYEEEE. CDR3 nucleotide sequence: TGTGCCAGCAGCTTCGGGGATGAGCAGTTCTTC. This codes for CASSFGDEQFF.

The chain has TRBV2 and TRBJ1-5, with TRBD1 identical over 7 bases. The junction had 4 bases not matched to a gene; V was cut back by 4 bases and J by 4 bases. CDR1 is SNHLY, CDR2 FYNNEI, per germline. The CDR3 is made up of 14 amino acids. CDR3 in DNA: TGTGCCAGCAGTGCCCTGACAGGGAATCAGCCCCAGCATTTT. Amino acids: CASSALTGNQPQHF. The variable domain in full, completed from reference TRBV2 and TRBJ1-5, reads EPEVTQTPSHQVTQMGQEVILRCVPISNHLYFYWYRQILGQKVEFLVSFYNNEISEKSEIFDDQFSVERPDGSNFTLKIRSTKLEDSAMYFCASSALTGNQPQHFGDGTRLSIL.

This chain joins TRBV11-3 and TRBJ2-1; the match to TRBD2 covers 8 bases. Germline V CDR1 and CDR2: SGHNT, YENEEA. The CDR3 is 14 amino acids. V was pared by 5 bases and J by 8 bases, with 8 bases of the junction left unmatched. CDR3 DNA: TGTGCCAGCAGCCCCGGACTAGCCCGCGATGAGCAGTTCTTC. Protein: CASSPGLARDEQFF.

This clone was observed once. This chain joins TRBV30 and TRBJ1-1; possibly TRBD1 for D (5 bases). Per the germline V gene, CDR1 is GTSNPN and CDR2 is SVGIG (reference sequence). The CDR3 is made up of 11 amino acids. V was trimmed by 7 bases and J by 5 bases, leaving 11 bases between them. DNA of the CDR3: TGTGCCTCCCTCCGGGGGACTGAAGCTTTCTTT. Protein: CASLRGTEAFF.

This sequence joins TRBV4-1 and TRBJ1-3, with no clear D. The CDR3 spans 17 residues. Germline V CDR1 and CDR2: MGHRA, YSYEKL. Trimming removed 3 bases at V and 0 bases at J, with 15 bases between. The chain's CDR3 is CASSQNPVGSSGNTIYF. The CDR3 nucleotides read TGCGCCAGCAGCCAGAACCCGGTCGGGAGCTCTGGAAACACCATATATTTT.

Only a few counts were recorded for this clone. J is TRBJ2-1 and V is TRBV30; D gene unclear. V was clipped by 4 bases and J by 10 bases, with 17 bases between them. The CDR3 is 13 amino acids. CDR1 and CDR2 (germline): GTSNPN, SVGIG (reference sequence). CDR3 nucleotides: TGTGCCTGGAAACTCGAAGTCGCTCCCGAGCAGTTCTTC. Its protein product is CAWKLEVAPEQFF.

The rearrangement joins TRBV4-1 to TRBJ1-6; TRBD1 is a possible D gene (5 bases). CDR3 length equals 17 residues. The germline V gene encodes CDR1 MGHRA and CDR2 YSYEKL. V lost 0 bases and J lost 0, with 9 bases in between. CDR3 region: CASSQDRGNSYNSPLHF. The CDR3 nucleotides read TGCGCCAGCAGCCAAGATCGGGGGAACTCCTATAATTCACCCCTCCACTTT.

CDR3 in DNA: TGTGCCAGTAGCTCCCTATCCTACAATGAGCAGTTCTTC. This gives the protein CASSSLSYNEQFF. This chain uses TRBV19 with TRBJ2-1; D unclear. The V gene's germline CDR1 is LNHDA and CDR2 SQIVND (reference sequence). Deletions cut 6 bases from V and 1 base from J, with 7 bases between. The CDR3 sequence is 13 residues long.

This chain uses TRBV2 with TRBJ2-3; possible D gene TRBD2, 6 bases. Germline lookup yields CDR1 SNHLY and CDR2 FYNNEI. This CDR3 contains 11 residues. V lost 5 bases and J 10 bases, leaving 10 bases between the germline ends. The CDR3 sequence: CASSTGTSQYF. The CDR3 region has the DNA TGTGCCAGCAGTACCGGGACTTCGCAGTATTTT.

V and J are TRBV5-1 and TRBJ1-1; D ambiguous. V lost 2 bases, J lost 1 base, and 12 bases lay in between. CDR3 size: 15 residues. Germline lookup yields CDR1 SGHRS and CDR2 YFSETQ. CDR3 DNA sequence: TGCGCCAGCAGCTTTTTGGCGGATTCGAACACTGAAGCTTTCTTT. It translates to CASSFLADSNTEAFF.

This sequence joins TRBV6-5 and TRBJ1-1; TRBD1 might be the D (5 bases). The CDR3 contains 16 residues. CDR1 is MNHEY, CDR2 SVGAGI, per germline. The ends were cut back, 2 bases at V and 3 bases at J, with 16 bases in the middle. CDR3 in amino acids: CASSYTLLRGDTEAFF. The DNA for the CDR3 is TGTGCCAGCAGTTACACCTTATTGCGGGGGGACACTGAAGCTTTCTTT.